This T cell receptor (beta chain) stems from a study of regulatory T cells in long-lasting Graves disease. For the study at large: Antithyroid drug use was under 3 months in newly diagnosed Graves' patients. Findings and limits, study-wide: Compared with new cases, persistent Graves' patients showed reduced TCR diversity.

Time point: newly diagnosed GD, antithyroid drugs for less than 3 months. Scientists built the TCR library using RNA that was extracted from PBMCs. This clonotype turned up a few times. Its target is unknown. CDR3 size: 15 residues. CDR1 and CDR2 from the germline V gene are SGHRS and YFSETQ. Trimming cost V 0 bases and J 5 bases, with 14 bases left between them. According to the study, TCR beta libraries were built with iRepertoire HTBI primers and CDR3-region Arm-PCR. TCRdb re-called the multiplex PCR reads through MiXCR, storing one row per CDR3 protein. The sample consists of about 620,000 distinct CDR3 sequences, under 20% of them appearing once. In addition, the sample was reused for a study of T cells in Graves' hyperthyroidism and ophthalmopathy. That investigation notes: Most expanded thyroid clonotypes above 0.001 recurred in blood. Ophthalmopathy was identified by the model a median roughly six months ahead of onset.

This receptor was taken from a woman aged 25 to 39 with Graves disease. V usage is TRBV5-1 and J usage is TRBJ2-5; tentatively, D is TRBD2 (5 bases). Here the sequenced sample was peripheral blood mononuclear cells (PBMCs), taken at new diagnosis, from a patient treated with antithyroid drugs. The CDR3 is CASSLEKAGGETQYF. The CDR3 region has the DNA TGCGCCAGCAGCTTGGAGAAGGCGGGCGGGGAGACCCAGTACTTC.